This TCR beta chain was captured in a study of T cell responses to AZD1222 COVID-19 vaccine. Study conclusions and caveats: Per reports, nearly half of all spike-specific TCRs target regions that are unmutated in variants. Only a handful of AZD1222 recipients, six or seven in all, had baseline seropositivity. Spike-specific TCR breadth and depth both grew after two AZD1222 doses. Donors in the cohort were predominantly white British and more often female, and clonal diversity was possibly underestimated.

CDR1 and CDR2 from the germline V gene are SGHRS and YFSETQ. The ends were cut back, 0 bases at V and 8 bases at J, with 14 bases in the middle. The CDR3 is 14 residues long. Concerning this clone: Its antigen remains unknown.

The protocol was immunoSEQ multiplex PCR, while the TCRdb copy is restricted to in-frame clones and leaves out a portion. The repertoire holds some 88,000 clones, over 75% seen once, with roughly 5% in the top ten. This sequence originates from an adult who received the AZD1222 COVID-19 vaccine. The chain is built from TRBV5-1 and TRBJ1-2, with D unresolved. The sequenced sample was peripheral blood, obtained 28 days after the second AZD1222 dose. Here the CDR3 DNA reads TGCGCCAGCAGCTTGGACGACACCATGAGGGGCTACACCTTC. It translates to CASSLDDTMRGYTF. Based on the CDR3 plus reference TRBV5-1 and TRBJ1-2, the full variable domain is KAGVTQTPRYLIKTRGQQVTLSCSPISGHRSVSWYQQTPGQGLQFLFEYFSETQRNKGNFPGRFSGRQFSNSRSEMNVSTLELGDSALYLCASSLDDTMRGYTFGSGTRLTVV.